This section outlines one T cell receptor beta chain sequence together with its context. Its cognate antigen is unknown. This entry is derived from a study of T cell responses to AZD1222 COVID-19 vaccine. General observations from the study: Reportedly, nearly half of unique spike TCRs recognized epitopes outside B.1.351/B.1.1.7 mutations. Donors in the cohort were predominantly white British and more often female, and clonal diversity was possibly underestimated. Vaccine-associated CD4 TCRs spanned spike, dominant at 160-218 and 743-854. Compared with day 0, the breadth and depth of the Spike-specific TCR repertoire rose significantly after two doses of AZD1222.

Germline V gene data show CDR1 as SGHTA and CDR2 as FQGNSA. The CDR3 totals 13 residues. Trimming took off 4 bases at V and 10 bases at J, with 16 bases between the two ends. Here immunoSEQ multiplex PCR was the method, and the copy in TCRdb shows in-frame clones only, minus some. Among 200,000 or so clones, under 95% were seen once, and the ten largest hold around 1%. The TCR comes from an adult in good health. Here the sequenced sample was peripheral blood, taken on day 0 of MenACWY control vaccination. The chain couples TRBV7-2 to TRBJ1-2; D not resolved. The CDR3 spells CASSSNPTRAYTF. CDR3 in DNA: TGTGCCAGCAGCTCCAACCCTACAAGGGCCTACACCTTC.